The present TCR beta chain was sequenced within a study of T cells after yellow fever vaccination. General observations from the study: Reappearing after the booster were most of the clones from primary vaccination (roughly 96% CD4, around 88% CD8).

Researchers made TCR cDNA using 5'RACE template switching, and this step added a universal primer site and UMIs. TCRdb recomputed calls from the 5' RACE reads with MiXCR, one row per CDR3 protein. The sample holds 450,000 to 650,000 distinct CDR3 sequences, 21% seen once. As concerns this clonotype: No antigen is known for it.

V dropped 0 bases and J dropped 10 bases, with 17 bases sitting between them. Germline V gene data show CDR1 as SGHRS and CDR2 as YFSETQ. The CDR3 covers 16 residues. The sequence was collected from a man younger than 35 who received the YFV17D yellow fever vaccine. This material consisted of PBMCs, taken less than 25 days after the first yellow fever vaccination. The chain has TRBV5-1 and TRBJ1-6; D possibly corresponds to TRBD1 (6 bases). In DNA form, the CDR3 reads TGCGCCAGCAGCTTGGCCGGGGTACAGGGCTACTCACCCCTCCACTTT. Its protein is CASSLAGVQGYSPLHF.